This T cell receptor beta chain was documented in a study of cytomegalovirus exposure and HLA in healthy donors. General study findings and limits: Most TCR sequences were rare, but some public TCRs occurred in many donors. In vitro confirmation showed a few CMV-associated chains to be CMV antigen specific.

With respect to this clone: Antigen specificity is unknown.

Only in-frame clones appear in the TCRdb table, and some are missing; sequencing was by immunoSEQ multiplex PCR. This sample has around 220,000 clones, with 80% to 90% found just once. Germline V lookup: CDR1 MNHEY, CDR2 SMNVEV (reference sequence). This CDR3 is built from 14 residues. The germline V and J ends were trimmed by 4 bases and 6 bases, with 13 bases remaining between them. The sequence was collected from a woman aged 18-29 years in good health and CMV-seronegative. Sequenced input: PBMCs. The chain joins TRBV27 to TRBJ1-5; D is unclear. CDR3 sequence reads: CASSWSPAGQPQHF. The CDR3 DNA sequence: TGTGCCAGCAGTTGGTCCCCTGCGGGTCAGCCCCAGCATTTT.